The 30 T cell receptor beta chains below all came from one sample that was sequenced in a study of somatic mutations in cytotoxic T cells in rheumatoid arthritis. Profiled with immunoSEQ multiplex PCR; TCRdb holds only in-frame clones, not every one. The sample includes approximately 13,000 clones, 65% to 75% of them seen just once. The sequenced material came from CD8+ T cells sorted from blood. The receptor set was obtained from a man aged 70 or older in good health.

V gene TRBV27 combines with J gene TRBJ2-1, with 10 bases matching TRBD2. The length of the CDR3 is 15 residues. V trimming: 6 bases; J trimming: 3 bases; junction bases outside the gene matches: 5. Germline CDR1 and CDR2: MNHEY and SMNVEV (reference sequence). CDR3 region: CASSRTSGNYNEQFF. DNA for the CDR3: TGTGCCAGCAGCCGGACTAGCGGAAACTACAATGAGCAGTTCTTC.

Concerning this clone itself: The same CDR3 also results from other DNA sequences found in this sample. For the CDR3, the DNA is TGCGCCAGCAGCTTGGAAGCTAGCGGGTCCTCCTACAATGAGCAGTTCTTC. Its protein is CASSLEASGSSYNEQFF. The V gene is TRBV5-1, the J gene TRBJ2-1; 8 bases line up with TRBD2. The CDR3 length is 17 residues. J was trimmed by 0 bases and V by 0 bases; bases with no gene match: 5. CDR1 and CDR2 (germline): SGHRS, YFSETQ.

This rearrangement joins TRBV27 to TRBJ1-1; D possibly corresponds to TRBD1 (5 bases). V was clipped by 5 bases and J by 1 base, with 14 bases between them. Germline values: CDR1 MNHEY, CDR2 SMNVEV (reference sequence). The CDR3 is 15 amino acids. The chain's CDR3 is CASSPRGHTNTEAFF. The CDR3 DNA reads TGTGCCAGCAGTCCCAGAGGACACACGAACACTGAAGCTTTCTTT.

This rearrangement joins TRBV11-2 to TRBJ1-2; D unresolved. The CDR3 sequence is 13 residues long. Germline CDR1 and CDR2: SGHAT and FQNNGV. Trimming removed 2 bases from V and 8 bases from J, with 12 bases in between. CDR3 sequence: CASSLNSVSGYTF. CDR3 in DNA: TGTGCCAGCAGCTTAAATTCTGTTTCCGGCTACACCTTC.

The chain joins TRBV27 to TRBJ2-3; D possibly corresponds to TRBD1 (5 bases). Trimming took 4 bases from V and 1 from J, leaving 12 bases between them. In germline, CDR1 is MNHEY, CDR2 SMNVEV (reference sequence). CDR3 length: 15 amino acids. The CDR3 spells CASSYRFLRTDTQYF. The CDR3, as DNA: TGTGCCAGCAGTTACAGGTTCCTCCGCACAGATACGCAGTATTTT.

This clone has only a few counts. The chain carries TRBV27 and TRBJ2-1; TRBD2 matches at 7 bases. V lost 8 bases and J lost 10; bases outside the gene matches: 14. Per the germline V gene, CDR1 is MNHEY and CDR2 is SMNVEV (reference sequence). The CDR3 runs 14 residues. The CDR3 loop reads CASGMVAVSGEQFF. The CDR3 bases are TGTGCCAGCGGGATGGTAGCTGTTAGCGGGGAGCAGTTCTTC.

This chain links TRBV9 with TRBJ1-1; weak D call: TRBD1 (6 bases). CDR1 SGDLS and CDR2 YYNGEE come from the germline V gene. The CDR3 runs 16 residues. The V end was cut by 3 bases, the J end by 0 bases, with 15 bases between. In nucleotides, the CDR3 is TGTGCCAGCAGCGCTCGGGACACGGATATGAACACTGAAGCTTTCTTT. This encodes CASSARDTDMNTEAFF.

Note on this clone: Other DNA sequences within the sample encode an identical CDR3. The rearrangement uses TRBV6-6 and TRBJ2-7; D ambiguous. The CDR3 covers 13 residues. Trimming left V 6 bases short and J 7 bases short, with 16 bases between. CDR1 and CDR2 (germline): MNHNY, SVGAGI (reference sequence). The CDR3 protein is CASSSGLRGEQYF. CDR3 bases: TGTGCCAGCAGCTCGGGCCTTCGTGGGGAGCAGTACTTC.

The CDR3 region is CASRQGGAGELFF. The CDR3 DNA reads as TGTGCCAGCCGACAGGGTGGGGCCGGGGAGCTGTTTTTT. The gene calls are TRBV19 and TRBJ2-2; 7 bases line up with TRBD1. The CDR3 sequence is 13 residues long. Germline-derived CDR1 and CDR2 are LNHDA and SQIVND (reference sequence). Unmatched junction bases numbered 7, after V lost 9 bases and J lost 6 bases.

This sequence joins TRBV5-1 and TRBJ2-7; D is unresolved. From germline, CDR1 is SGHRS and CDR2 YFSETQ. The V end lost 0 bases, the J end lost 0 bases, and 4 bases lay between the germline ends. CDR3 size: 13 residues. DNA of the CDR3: TGCGCCAGCAGCTTGGCCAGCTCCTACGAGCAGTACTTC. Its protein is CASSLASSYEQYF.

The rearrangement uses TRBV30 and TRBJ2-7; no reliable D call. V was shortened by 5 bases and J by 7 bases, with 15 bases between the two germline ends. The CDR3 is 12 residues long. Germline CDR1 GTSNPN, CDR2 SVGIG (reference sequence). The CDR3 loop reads CAWAPSPWEQYF. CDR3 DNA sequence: TGTGCCTGGGCCCCCTCGCCTTGGGAGCAGTACTTC.

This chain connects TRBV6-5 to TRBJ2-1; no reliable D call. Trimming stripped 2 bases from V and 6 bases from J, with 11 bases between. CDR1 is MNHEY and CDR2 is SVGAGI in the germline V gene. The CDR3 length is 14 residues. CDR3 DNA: TGTGCCAGCAGTTACAATAAGGGAACCAATGAGCAGTTCTTC. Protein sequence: CASSYNKGTNEQFF.

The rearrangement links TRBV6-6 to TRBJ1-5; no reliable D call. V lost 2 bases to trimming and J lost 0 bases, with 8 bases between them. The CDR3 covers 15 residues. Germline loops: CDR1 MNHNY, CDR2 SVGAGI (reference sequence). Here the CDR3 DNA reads TGTGCCAGCAGTTACGGGGAGTATAGCAATCAGCCCCAGCATTTT. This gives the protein CASSYGEYSNQPQHF.

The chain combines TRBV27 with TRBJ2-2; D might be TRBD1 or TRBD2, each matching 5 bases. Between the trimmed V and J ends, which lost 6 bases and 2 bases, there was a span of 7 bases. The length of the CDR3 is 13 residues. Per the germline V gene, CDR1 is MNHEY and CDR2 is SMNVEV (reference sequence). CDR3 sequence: CASRGTNTGELFF. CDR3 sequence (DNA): TGTGCCAGCAGGGGGACCAACACCGGGGAGCTGTTTTTT.

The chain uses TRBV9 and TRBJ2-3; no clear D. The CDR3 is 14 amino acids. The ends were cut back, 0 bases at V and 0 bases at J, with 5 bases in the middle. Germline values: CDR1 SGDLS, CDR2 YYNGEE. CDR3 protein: CASSVATSTDTQYF. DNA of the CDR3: TGTGCCAGCAGCGTAGCCACTAGCACAGATACGCAGTATTTT.

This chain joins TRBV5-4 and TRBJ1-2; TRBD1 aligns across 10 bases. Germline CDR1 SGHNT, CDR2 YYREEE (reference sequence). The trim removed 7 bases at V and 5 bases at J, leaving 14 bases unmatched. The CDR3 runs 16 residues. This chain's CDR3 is CASAKDATGGRYGYTF. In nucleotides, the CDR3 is TGTGCCAGCGCTAAGGATGCGACAGGGGGCCGGTATGGCTACACCTTC.

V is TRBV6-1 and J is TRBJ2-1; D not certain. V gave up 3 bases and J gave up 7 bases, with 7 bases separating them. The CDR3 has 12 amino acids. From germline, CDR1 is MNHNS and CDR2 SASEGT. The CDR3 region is CASSDGYNEQFF. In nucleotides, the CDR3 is TGTGCCAGCAGTGACGGATATAATGAGCAGTTCTTC.

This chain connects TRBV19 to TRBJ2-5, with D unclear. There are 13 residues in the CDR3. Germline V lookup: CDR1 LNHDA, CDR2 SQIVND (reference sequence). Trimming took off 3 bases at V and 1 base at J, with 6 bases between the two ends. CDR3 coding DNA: TGTGCCAGTAGTATGTGGCTCCAAGAGACCCAGTACTTC. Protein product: CASSMWLQETQYF.

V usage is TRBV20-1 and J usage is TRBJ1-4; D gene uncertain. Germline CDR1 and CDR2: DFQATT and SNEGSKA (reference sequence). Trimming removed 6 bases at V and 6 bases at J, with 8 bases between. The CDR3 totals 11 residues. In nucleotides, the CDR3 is TGCAGTGCCATGGAGGATGAAAAACTGTTTTTT. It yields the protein CSAMEDEKLFF.

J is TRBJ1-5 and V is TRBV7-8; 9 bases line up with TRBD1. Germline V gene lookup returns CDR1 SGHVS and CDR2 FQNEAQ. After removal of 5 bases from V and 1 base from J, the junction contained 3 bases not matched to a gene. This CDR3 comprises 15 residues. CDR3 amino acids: CASSQGQGSNQPQHF. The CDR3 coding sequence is TGTGCCAGCAGCCAGGGACAGGGAAGCAATCAGCCCCAGCATTTT.

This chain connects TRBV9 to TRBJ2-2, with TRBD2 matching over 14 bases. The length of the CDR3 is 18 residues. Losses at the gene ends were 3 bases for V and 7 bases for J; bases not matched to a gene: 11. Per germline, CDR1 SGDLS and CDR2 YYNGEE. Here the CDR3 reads CASSARLAGGPGVGELFF. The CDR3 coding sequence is TGTGCCAGCAGCGCAAGACTAGCGGGGGGGCCTGGTGTCGGGGAGCTGTTTTTT. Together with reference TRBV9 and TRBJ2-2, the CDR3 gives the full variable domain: DSGVTQTPKHLITATGQRVTLRCSPRSGDLSVYWYQQSLDQGLQFLIQYYNGEERAKGNILERFSAQQFPDLHSELNLSSLELGDSALYFCASSARLAGGPGVGELFFGEGSRLTVL.

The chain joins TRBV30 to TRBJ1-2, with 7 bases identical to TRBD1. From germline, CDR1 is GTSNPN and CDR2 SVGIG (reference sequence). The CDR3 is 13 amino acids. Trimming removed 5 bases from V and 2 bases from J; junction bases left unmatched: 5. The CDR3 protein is CAWAPDRNYGYTF. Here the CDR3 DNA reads TGTGCCTGGGCCCCGGACAGGAACTATGGCTACACCTTC.

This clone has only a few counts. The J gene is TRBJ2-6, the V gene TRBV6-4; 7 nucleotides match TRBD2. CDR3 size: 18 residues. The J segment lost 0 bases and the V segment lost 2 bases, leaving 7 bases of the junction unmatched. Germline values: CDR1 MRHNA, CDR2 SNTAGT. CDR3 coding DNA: TGTGCCAGCAGTGACCGGGGGGACTTCGGCTCTGGGGCCAACGTCCTGACTTTC. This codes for CASSDRGDFGSGANVLTF.

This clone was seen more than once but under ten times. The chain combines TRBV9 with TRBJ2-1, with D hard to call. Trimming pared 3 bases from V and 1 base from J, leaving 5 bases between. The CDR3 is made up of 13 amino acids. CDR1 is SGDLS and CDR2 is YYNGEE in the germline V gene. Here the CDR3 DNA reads TGTGCCAGCAGCGCCAATTCCTACAATGAGCAGTTCTTC. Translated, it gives CASSANSYNEQFF.

CDR3 sequence (DNA): TGTGCCAGTTTCGCCGGGGAGCTGTTTTTT. This encodes CASFAGELFF. V and J are TRBV19 and TRBJ2-2; no definite D call. The V end was cut by 8 bases, the J end by 6 bases, with 4 bases between. CDR1 is LNHDA, CDR2 SQIVND, per germline (reference sequence). The CDR3 runs to 10 residues.

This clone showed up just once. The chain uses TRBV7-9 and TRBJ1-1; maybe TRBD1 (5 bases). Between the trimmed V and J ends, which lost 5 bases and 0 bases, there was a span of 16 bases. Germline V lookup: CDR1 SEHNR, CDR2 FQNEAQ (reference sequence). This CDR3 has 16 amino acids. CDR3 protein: CASSPIPQQVNTEAFF. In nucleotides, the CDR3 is TGTGCCAGCAGCCCTATCCCGCAACAGGTGAACACTGAAGCTTTCTTT. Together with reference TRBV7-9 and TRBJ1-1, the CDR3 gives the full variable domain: DTGVSQNPRHKITKRGQNVTFRCDPISEHNRLYWYRQTLGQGPEFLTYFQNEAQLEKSRLLSDRFSAERPKGSFSTLEIQRTEQGDSAMYLCASSPIPQQVNTEAFFGQGTRLTVV.

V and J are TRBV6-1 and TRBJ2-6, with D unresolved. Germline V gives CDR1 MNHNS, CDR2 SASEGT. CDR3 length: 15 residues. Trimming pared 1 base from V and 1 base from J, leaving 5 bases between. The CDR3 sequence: CASSEEVSGANVLTF. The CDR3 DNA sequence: TGTGCCAGCAGTGAAGAGGTGTCTGGGGCCAACGTCCTGACTTTC.

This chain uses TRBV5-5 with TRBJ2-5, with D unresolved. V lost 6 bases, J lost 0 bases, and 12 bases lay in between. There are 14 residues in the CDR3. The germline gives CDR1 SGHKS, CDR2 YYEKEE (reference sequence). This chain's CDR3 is CASTQSGNQETQYF. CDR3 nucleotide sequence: TGTGCCAGCACCCAGAGTGGGAACCAAGAGACCCAGTACTTC.

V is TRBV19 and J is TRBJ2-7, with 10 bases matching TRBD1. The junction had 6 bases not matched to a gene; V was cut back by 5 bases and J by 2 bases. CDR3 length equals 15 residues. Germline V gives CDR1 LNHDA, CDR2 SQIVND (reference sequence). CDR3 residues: CASSPQTGGPYEQYF. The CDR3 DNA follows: TGTGCCAGTAGTCCGCAGACAGGGGGCCCCTACGAGCAGTACTTC.

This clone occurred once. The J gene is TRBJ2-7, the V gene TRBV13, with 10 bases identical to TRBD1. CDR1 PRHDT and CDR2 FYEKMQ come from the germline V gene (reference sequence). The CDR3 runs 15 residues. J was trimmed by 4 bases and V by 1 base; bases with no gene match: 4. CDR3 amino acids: CASSLVTGGWYEQYF. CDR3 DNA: TGTGCCAGCAGCTTAGTGACAGGGGGCTGGTACGAGCAGTACTTC.